Each of the 30 T cell receptor beta chains below was sequenced from the same sample in a study of blood T cell repertoires in COVID-19. Some clones are missing from TCRdb's copy, which holds only in-frame ones; the method was immunoSEQ multiplex PCR. Seen here are about 32,000 clones, around 88% observed once, and the top ten hold around 4.9%. Sequencing was performed on peripheral blood. These receptors originate from a woman in her seventies with active COVID-19.

The chain combines TRBV5-1 with TRBJ1-1, with 7 nucleotides matching TRBD1. V lost 4 bases and J lost 3; bases outside the gene matches: 6. The CDR3 is 14 amino acids. Germline values: CDR1 SGHRS, CDR2 YFSETQ. The CDR3 loop reads CASSETGIDTEAFF. CDR3 nucleotides: TGCGCCAGCAGCGAGACAGGGATTGACACTGAAGCTTTCTTT.

The chain couples TRBV12-3 or TRBV12-4 to TRBJ1-5; D uncertain. V was clipped by 5 bases and J by 11 bases, with 10 bases between them. The CDR3 covers 11 residues. CDR3 DNA sequence: TGTGCCAGCAGTGACGGCGGGACCCAGCATTTT. Its protein is CASSDGGTQHF.

The chain uses TRBV5-1 and TRBJ1-4; D is unresolved. V lost 4 bases and J 0 bases, leaving 16 bases between the germline ends. Germline CDR1 and CDR2: SGHRS and YFSETQ. This CDR3 has 17 residues. The CDR3 DNA follows: TGCGCCAGCAGCCTCGGGGAGGTCGGAACAACTAATGAAAAACTGTTTTTT. It translates to CASSLGEVGTTNEKLFF.

This chain links TRBV2 with TRBJ2-2, with D possibly matching TRBD2 (5 bases). Germline assignment: CDR1 SNHLY and CDR2 FYNNEI. The ends were cut back, 2 bases at V and 1 base at J, with 8 bases in the middle. There are 15 residues in the CDR3. CDR3 amino acids: CASSESDWNTGELFF. The CDR3 DNA follows: TGTGCCAGCAGTGAATCGGACTGGAACACCGGGGAGCTGTTTTTT.

This chain links TRBV19 with TRBJ2-6, with a tentative D call TRBD1 (5 bases). This CDR3 contains 17 residues. Germline-derived CDR1 and CDR2 are LNHDA and SQIVND (reference sequence). V lost 6 bases to trimming and J lost 0 bases, with 15 bases between them. Here the CDR3 reads CASRGTTVLSGANVLTF. In DNA, the CDR3 is TGTGCCAGTAGGGGTACGACAGTCCTCTCTGGGGCCAACGTCCTGACTTTC.

The V and J genes are TRBV4-2 and TRBJ1-5; TRBD1 aligns across 7 bases. Per the germline V gene, CDR1 is LGHNA and CDR2 is YNFKEQ. The CDR3 is made up of 14 amino acids. Trimming removed 3 bases from V and 4 bases from J; junction bases left unmatched: 3. The CDR3 is CASSHTGENQPQHF. The CDR3 nucleotides are TGTGCCAGCAGCCATACAGGGGAGAATCAGCCCCAGCATTTT.

This chain joins TRBV7-2 and TRBJ2-7; TRBD2 matches at 7 bases. Germline loops: CDR1 SGHTA, CDR2 FQGNSA. The CDR3 loop spans 14 amino acids. V gave up 3 bases and J gave up 2 bases; unmatched junction bases: 4. The CDR3 DNA is TGTGCCAGCAGCTTTAGCGGGTACGCCTACGAGCAGTACTTC. Translating gives CASSFSGYAYEQYF.

The chain employs TRBV7-2 and TRBJ2-5; the match to TRBD1 covers 10 bases. V trimming: 5 bases; J trimming: 5 bases; junction bases outside the gene matches: 2. CDR3 length: 13 residues. CDR1 is SGHTA, CDR2 FQGNSA, per germline. In DNA, the CDR3 is TGTGCCAGCAGCAGGGGACAGGGGGAGACCCAGTACTTC. This encodes CASSRGQGETQYF. Full variable domain (missing parts from reference TRBV7-2 and TRBJ2-5): GAGVSQSPSNKVTEKGKDVELRCDPISGHTALYWYRQSLGQGLEFLIYFQGNSAPDKSGLPSDRFSAERTGGSVSTLTIQRTQQEDSAVYLCASSRGQGETQYFGPGTRLLVL.

This chain joins TRBV2 and TRBJ2-1, with 8 bases lining up with TRBD2. After removal of 3 bases from V and 4 bases from J, the junction contained 5 bases not matched to a gene. This CDR3 contains 15 residues. The germline V gene encodes CDR1 SNHLY and CDR2 FYNNEI. The CDR3 DNA sequence: TGTGCCAGCAGTGATAGGAGCGGGGGATACAATGAGCAGTTCTTC. It encodes CASSDRSGGYNEQFF.

The chain carries TRBV6-1 and TRBJ2-1, with D tentatively TRBD2 (5 bases). Deletions cut 1 base from V and 4 bases from J, with 14 bases between. The CDR3 length is 16 residues. Germline V gives CDR1 MNHNS, CDR2 SASEGT. The DNA for the CDR3 is TGTGCCAGCAGTGAAGGAGTAGCGCTCTATTACAATGAGCAGTTCTTC. Amino acids: CASSEGVALYYNEQFF.

The chain links TRBV12-3 or TRBV12-4 to TRBJ2-5; 9 nucleotides align to TRBD2. Losses at the gene ends were 7 bases for V and 5 bases for J; bases not matched to a gene: 5. The CDR3 spans 13 residues. The chain's CDR3 is CASTSGGMETQYF. CDR3 sequence (DNA): TGTGCCAGCACCAGCGGGGGGATGGAGACCCAGTACTTC.

The chain carries TRBV19 and TRBJ2-7, with 12 bases identical to TRBD2. The germline V gene has CDR1 LNHDA and CDR2 SQIVND (reference sequence). Losses at the gene ends were 7 bases for V and 6 bases for J; bases not matched to a gene: 1. This CDR3 is built from 12 residues. CDR3 nucleotides: TGTGCCAGTACGGGACTAGCGGGCGAGCAGTACTTC. The encoded protein is CASTGLAGEQYF. The full variable domain, in which reference TRBV19 and TRBJ2-7 provide the parts outside the CDR3, is DGGITQSPKYLFRKEGQNVTLSCEQNLNHDAMYWYRQDPGQGLRLIYYSQIVNDFQKGDIAEGYSVSREKKESFPLTVTSAQKNPTAFYLCASTGLAGEQYFGPGTRLTVT.

The chain recombines TRBV3-1 (or the pseudogene TRBV3-2) with TRBJ2-7; TRBD2 is a possible D gene (6 bases). The CDR3 is 16 residues long. The V end lost 1 base, the J end lost 2 bases, and 15 bases lay between the germline ends. CDR1 LGHDT and CDR2 YNNKEL come from the germline V gene (reference sequence). CDR3 protein: CASSQVPGLTTYEQYF. The CDR3 bases are TGTGCCAGCAGCCAAGTCCCGGGACTGACAACCTACGAGCAGTACTTC.

This chain links TRBV14 with TRBJ2-2; TRBD1 might be the D (6 bases). Germline CDR1 is SGHDN and CDR2 is FVKESK. V was pared by 3 bases and J by 6 bases, with 11 bases between. There are 14 residues in the CDR3. The CDR3 sequence: CASSQPQGPGELFF. Written as DNA, the CDR3 is TGTGCCAGCAGCCAGCCCCAGGGGCCCGGGGAGCTGTTTTTT.

Concerning this clone itself: The identical CDR3 is also encoded by other nucleotide sequences in the sample. V gene TRBV2 combines with J gene TRBJ2-2, with 13 bases aligning to TRBD2. This CDR3 is built from 17 residues. Trimming removed 10 bases from V and 2 bases from J; junction bases left unmatched: 10. Per germline, CDR1 SNHLY and CDR2 FYNNEI. As DNA, the CDR3 is TGTGCCATTCCGCGGGGACTAGCGGGGCCTAACACCGGGGAGCTGTTTTTT. This translates into CAIPRGLAGPNTGELFF.

V is TRBV11-3 and J is TRBJ2-3; 15 bases are a match to TRBD2. CDR1 and CDR2 (germline): SGHNT, YENEEA. V gave up 3 bases and J gave up 0 bases; unmatched junction bases: 7. CDR3 length: 19 residues. CDR3 bases: TGTGCCAGCAGCTTGGGACTAGCGGGGGGTGTATTGAGCACAGATACGCAGTATTTT. It translates to CASSLGLAGGVLSTDTQYF.

The rearrangement joins TRBV7-6 to TRBJ2-3, with D hard to call. The V end lost 2 bases, the J end lost 4 bases, and 7 bases lay between the germline ends. Germline CDR1 and CDR2: SGHVS and FNYEAQ. CDR3 length: 13 amino acids. CDR3 protein: CASSLTRPDTQYF. Written as DNA, the CDR3 is TGTGCCAGCAGCTTAACGCGCCCAGATACGCAGTATTTT.

This clone was counted a few times. This could be a read error, since a much larger clone is one nucleotide away. The chain links TRBV4-3 to TRBJ2-1, with TRBD2 as a possible D gene (7 bases). This CDR3 has 16 amino acids. The germline CDR1 and CDR2 sequences are LGHNA and YSLEER. The CDR3 spells CARSQEGGGYYNEQFF. The CDR3 coding sequence is TGCGCCCGCAGCCAAGAAGGGGGGGGGTACTACAATGAGCAGTTCTTC.

The chain uses TRBV7-6 and TRBJ2-2, with 7 bases that match TRBD1. Trimming took 5 bases from V and 7 from J; bases not matched to a gene: 10. Per germline, CDR1 SGHVS and CDR2 FNYEAQ. The CDR3 is made up of 15 amino acids. CDR3 DNA: TGTGCCAGCAGCGCAGAGACAGGGAAGGTCGGGGAGCTGTTTTTT. Protein sequence: CASSAETGKVGELFF.

This chain links TRBV5-1 with TRBJ2-1, with TRBD2 identical over 11 bases. Trimming at V came to 6 bases and at J to 7 bases, leaving 6 bases not matched to a gene. This CDR3 has 14 residues. In germline, CDR1 is SGHRS, CDR2 YFSETQ. The DNA for the CDR3 is TGCGCCAGCATGGCGGCTAGCGGGGGGAATGAGCAGTTCTTC. It yields the protein CASMAASGGNEQFF.

The V gene is TRBV2, the J gene TRBJ1-3, with 7 bases lining up with TRBD1. In germline, CDR1 is SNHLY, CDR2 FYNNEI. This CDR3 has 17 amino acids. The J segment lost 4 bases and the V segment lost 6 bases, leaving 15 bases of the junction unmatched. The CDR3 protein is CASRISTRDSQGNTIYF. Written as DNA, the CDR3 is TGTGCCAGCAGAATCTCGACCCGGGACAGTCAAGGAAACACCATATATTTT. Full variable domain (rest looked up from reference TRBV2 and TRBJ1-3): EPEVTQTPSHQVTQMGQEVILRCVPISNHLYFYWYRQILGQKVEFLVSFYNNEISEKSEIFDDQFSVERPDGSNFTLKIRSTKLEDSAMYFCASRISTRDSQGNTIYFGEGSWLTVV.

V and J are TRBV27 and TRBJ2-1; 11 positions match TRBD2. CDR3 length: 15 residues. Germline lookup yields CDR1 MNHEY and CDR2 SMNVEV (reference sequence). Germline trimming cut 5 bases from V and 4 bases from J; bases unmatched to any gene: 4. CDR3 loop: CASSLLAGGYNEQFF. The CDR3 coding sequence is TGTGCCAGCAGTCTGCTAGCGGGGGGATACAATGAGCAGTTCTTC.

This clone was recorded once. The rearrangement links TRBV11-3 to TRBJ2-7, with a possible D match to TRBD2 (6 bases). Per germline, CDR1 SGHNT and CDR2 YENEEA. The CDR3 totals 15 residues. V was shortened by 1 base and J by 0 bases, with 10 bases between the two germline ends. The CDR3 spells CASSLGGLGSYEQYF. Here the CDR3 DNA reads TGTGCCAGCAGCTTAGGGGGACTGGGCTCCTACGAGCAGTACTTC.

V is TRBV6-4 and J is TRBJ2-5, with D perhaps TRBD2 (5 bases). The CDR3 consists of 14 residues. Germline V gene lookup returns CDR1 MRHNA and CDR2 SNTAGT. Trimming took 4 bases from V and 8 from J, leaving 17 bases between them. CDR3 sequence reads: CASSADGESSTQYF. CDR3 in DNA: TGTGCCAGCAGTGCGGACGGGGAATCGTCCACCCAGTACTTC.

This clone has more than one count but fewer than ten. The chain uses TRBV28 and TRBJ1-5; no clear D. CDR1 is MDHEN, CDR2 SYDVKM, per germline. The CDR3 covers 13 residues. Trimming shortened V by 6 bases and J by 4 bases, and 10 bases separated the two germline ends. The CDR3 protein is CASRVYLNQPQHF. DNA for the CDR3: TGTGCCAGCAGGGTTTACTTAAATCAGCCCCAGCATTTT.

The chain couples TRBV2 to TRBJ1-5, with D tentatively TRBD1 (5 bases). This CDR3 contains 15 residues. V was shortened by 6 bases and J by 1 base, with 13 bases between the two germline ends. Germline CDR1 reads SNHLY; CDR2 reads FYNNEI. CDR3 nucleotide sequence: TGTGCCAGCAGGAGAGCAGACAGCAGCAATCAGCCCCAGCATTTT. Its protein product is CASRRADSSNQPQHF.

This chain uses TRBV30 with TRBJ2-5; D is undetermined. Germline values: CDR1 GTSNPN, CDR2 SVGIG (reference sequence). The CDR3 has 12 residues. V gave up 3 bases and J gave up 1 base, with 6 bases separating them. The CDR3 region is CAWSRVQETQYF. In DNA form, the CDR3 reads TGTGCCTGGAGCCGGGTCCAAGAGACCCAGTACTTC.

This clone was seen only once. The chain carries TRBV6-6 and TRBJ2-7, with D maybe TRBD1 (5 bases). Germline lookup yields CDR1 MNHNY and CDR2 SVGAGI (reference sequence). Deletions cut 6 bases from V and 3 bases from J, with 15 bases between. The CDR3 is 14 amino acids. The CDR3 DNA reads as TGTGCCAGCAGAAGACAGAACCTAAACTACGAGCAGTACTTC. It translates to CASRRQNLNYEQYF.

J is TRBJ1-1 and V is TRBV2; D remains ambiguous. Germline V gene lookup returns CDR1 SNHLY and CDR2 FYNNEI. Trimming removed 6 bases at V and 1 base at J, with 12 bases between. The CDR3 extends over 14 amino acids. The CDR3 sequence is CASRVEGTNTEAFF. CDR3 sequence (DNA): TGTGCCAGCAGGGTTGAGGGAACGAACACTGAAGCTTTCTTT.

The chain is built from TRBV19 and TRBJ1-4; D is possibly TRBD1 (6 bases). The CDR3 runs to 13 residues. V shed 6 bases and J shed 6 bases, with 11 bases lying between them. CDR1 LNHDA and CDR2 SQIVND come from the germline V gene (reference sequence). The CDR3 coding sequence is TGTGCCAGTAGCAGGGGCGGATATGAAAAACTGTTTTTT. Its protein is CASSRGGYEKLFF. Supplemented by reference TRBV19 and TRBJ1-4, the full variable domain reads DGGITQSPKYLFRKEGQNVTLSCEQNLNHDAMYWYRQDPGQGLRLIYYSQIVNDFQKGDIAEGYSVSREKKESFPLTVTSAQKNPTAFYLCASSRGGYEKLFFGSGTQLSVL.